This TCR beta chain was recorded in a study of OX40 agonist ivuxolimab in advanced cancers. The wider study: Two patients with cutaneous melanoma and one with hepatocellular carcinoma, three in total, showed partial responses.

Comment on this clone: Its antigen is undetermined.

The study's findings and limits: More expanded clones were found, on average, in CD8+ than in CD4+ T cells. Circulating CD4+ and CD8+ T cells showed clonal expansion by week 6 at 0.1 to 3.0 mg/kg.

The CDR3 extends over 15 amino acids. Trimming left V 3 bases short and J 4 bases short, with 13 bases between. Per germline, CDR1 SGDLS and CDR2 YYNGEE. The table came from immunoSEQ multiplex PCR; TCRdb's copy has only in-frame clones and leaves some out. The repertoire has 81,000 or so clones, more than 75% of them found once; the top ten carry 0.4% to 0.6%. The rearrangement links TRBV9 to TRBJ2-2; D may be TRBD2 (5 bases). Sequencing was performed on CD4+ or CD8+ T cells sorted from blood, taken in a trial of the OX40 agonist ivuxolimab. This clonotype originated in an adult with an advanced solid tumor such as melanoma, head and neck, liver or kidney cancer. In DNA, the CDR3 is TGTGCCAGCAGCGGCCTCCGGAGGAGCACCGGGGAGCTGTTTTTT. Its translation is CASSGLRRSTGELFF. The variable domain in full, completed from reference TRBV9 and TRBJ2-2, reads DSGVTQTPKHLITATGQRVTLRCSPRSGDLSVYWYQQSLDQGLQFLIQYYNGEERAKGNILERFSAQQFPDLHSELNLSSLELGDSALYFCASSGLRRSTGELFFGEGSRLTVL.